This T cell receptor (beta chain) was profiled in a study of regulatory T cells in long-lasting Graves disease. The study, taken as a whole, reports: Sharing of public clonotypes was greater in persistent patients (about 3,000) than in new patients (roughly 880). TRBV28, TRBJ1-2 and TRBJ2-5 were segments that persistent disease favored. For persistent Graves' patients, TCR diversity was lower than for newly diagnosed ones.

Combining iRepertoire HTBI primers with Arm-PCR of CDR3 regions, the authors built TCR beta libraries. TCRdb fed the multiplex PCR reads into MiXCR, producing one record per CDR3 protein. This table has under 500,000 distinct CDR3 sequences, roughly 20% appearing once. Germline V gene lookup returns CDR1 SGHRS and CDR2 YFSETQ. V lost 4 bases to trimming and J lost 0 bases; unmatched junction nucleotides: 11. There are 18 residues in the CDR3. There are a few counts of this clonotype. What it binds is unknown. Time point: persistent/refractory GD, antithyroid drugs over 5 years with positive TRAb. Construction of the TCR library relied on RNA isolated from PBMCs. Each of the patients was recruited from an endocrinology department situated in Xi'an, China.

The gene calls are TRBV5-1 and TRBJ2-2; 8 bases agree with TRBD2. The clonotype comes from a female donor with Graves disease. The specimen was peripheral blood mononuclear cells (PBMCs), collected when the disease was refractory, from a patient treated with antithyroid drugs. CDR3 nucleotide sequence: TGCGCCAGCAGCCCCGTCGGCGGGAGGACTGCGAACACCGGGGAGCTGTTTTTT. Its protein is CASSPVGGRTANTGELFF.